This entry features one T cell receptor beta chain sequence. Antigen unknown. The data belong to a study of CD8 T cells in Susac syndrome. With random hexamers, reverse transcription was performed on roughly 0.45 to 1 ug of RNA. An immunoSEQ multiplex PCR generated amplified TCR beta CDR3 products spanning 54 Vbeta and 13 Jbeta. TCRdb redid the calling of the immunoSEQ multiplex PCR reads with MiXCR, one entry per CDR3 protein. This table holds about 190,000 distinct CDR3 sequences, around 95% found once. General study points: Detection of Susac-specific public clones gave some 17 in total CD8+ repertoires and several in CD8+ TEMRA repertoires.

The sample was CD8+ T cells from PBMCs. The receptor was isolated from a human donor with Susac syndrome.

CDR3 amino acids: CASSGWTDLNEKLFF. The DNA for the CDR3 is TGTGCCAGCAGCGGTTGGACGGACCTTAATGAAAAACTGTTTTTT. The chain recombines TRBV7-9 with TRBJ1-4; D uncertain. Germline V gene sequence: CDR1 SEHNR, CDR2 FQNEAQ (reference sequence). This CDR3 region has 15 residues. V lost 5 bases to trimming and J lost 4 bases, with 14 bases between them.